The following is a TCR beta chain sequence with its context. This record belongs to a study of blood T cell repertoires in COVID-19. Trimming removed 4 bases at V and 4 bases at J, with 9 bases between. The CDR3 consists of 13 residues. Germline values: CDR1 SGHRS, CDR2 YFSETQ. Profiled with immunoSEQ multiplex PCR; TCRdb holds only in-frame clones, not every one. The data contain about 83,000 clones, 70% to 90% of them seen just once; the ten biggest clones take up under 8.5%. This chain connects TRBV5-1 to TRBJ1-5, with D possibly being TRBD1 (6 bases). Material: peripheral blood. The clonotype comes from a man at least 80 years old with active or convalescent COVID-19. The CDR3 loop reads CASSVQGNQPQHF. In nucleotides, the CDR3 is TGCGCCAGCAGCGTACAGGGTAATCAGCCCCAGCATTTT.